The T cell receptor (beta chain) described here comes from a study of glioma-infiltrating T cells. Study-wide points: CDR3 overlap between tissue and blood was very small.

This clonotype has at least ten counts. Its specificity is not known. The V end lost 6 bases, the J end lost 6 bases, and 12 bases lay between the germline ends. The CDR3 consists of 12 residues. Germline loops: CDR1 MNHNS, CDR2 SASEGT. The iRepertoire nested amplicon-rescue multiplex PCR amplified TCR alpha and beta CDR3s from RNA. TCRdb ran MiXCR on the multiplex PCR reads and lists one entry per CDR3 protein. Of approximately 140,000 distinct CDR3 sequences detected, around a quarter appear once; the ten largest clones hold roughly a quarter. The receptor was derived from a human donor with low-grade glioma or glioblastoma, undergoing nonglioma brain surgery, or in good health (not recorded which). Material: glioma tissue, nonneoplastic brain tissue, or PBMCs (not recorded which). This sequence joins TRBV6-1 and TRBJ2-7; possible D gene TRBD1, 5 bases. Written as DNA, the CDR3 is TGTGCCAGCAGCGACAGAAGGAGCGAGCAGTACGTC. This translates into CASSDRRSEQYV.